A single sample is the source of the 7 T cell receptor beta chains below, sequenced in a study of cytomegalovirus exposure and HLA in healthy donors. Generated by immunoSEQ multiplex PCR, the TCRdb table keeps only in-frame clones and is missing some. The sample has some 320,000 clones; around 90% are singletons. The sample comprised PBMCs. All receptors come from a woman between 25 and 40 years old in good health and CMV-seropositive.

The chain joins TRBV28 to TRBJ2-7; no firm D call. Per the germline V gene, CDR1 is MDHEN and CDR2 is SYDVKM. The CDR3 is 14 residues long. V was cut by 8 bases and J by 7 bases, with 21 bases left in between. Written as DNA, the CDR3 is TGTGCCAGCCGTATACTCCAAAGGGCTGGTGAGCAGTACTTC. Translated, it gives CASRILQRAGEQYF.

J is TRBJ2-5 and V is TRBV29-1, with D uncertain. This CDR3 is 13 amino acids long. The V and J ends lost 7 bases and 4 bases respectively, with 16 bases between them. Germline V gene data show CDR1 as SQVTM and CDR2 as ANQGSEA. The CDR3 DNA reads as TGCAGCGCCAATTATCTTGCACGAGAGACCCAGTACTTC. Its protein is CSANYLARETQYF.

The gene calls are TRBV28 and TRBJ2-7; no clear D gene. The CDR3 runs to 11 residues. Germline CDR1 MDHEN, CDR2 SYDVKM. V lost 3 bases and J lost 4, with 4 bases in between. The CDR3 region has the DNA TGTGCCAGCAGTTTTCTGTACGAGCAGTACTTC. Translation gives CASSFLYEQYF.

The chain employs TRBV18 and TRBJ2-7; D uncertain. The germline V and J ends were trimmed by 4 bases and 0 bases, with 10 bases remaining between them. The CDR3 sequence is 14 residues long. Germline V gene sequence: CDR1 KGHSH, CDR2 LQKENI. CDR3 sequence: CASSRTSSSYEQYF. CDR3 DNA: TGTGCCAGCTCACGGACGTCGAGCTCCTACGAGCAGTACTTC.

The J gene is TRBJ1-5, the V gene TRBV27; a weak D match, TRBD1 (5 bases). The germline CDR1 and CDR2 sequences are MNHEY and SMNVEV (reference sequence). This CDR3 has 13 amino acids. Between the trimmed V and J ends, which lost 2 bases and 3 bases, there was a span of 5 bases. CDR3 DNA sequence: TGTGCCAGCAGTTTAGGGGCCAATCAGCCCCAGCATTTT. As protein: CASSLGANQPQHF.

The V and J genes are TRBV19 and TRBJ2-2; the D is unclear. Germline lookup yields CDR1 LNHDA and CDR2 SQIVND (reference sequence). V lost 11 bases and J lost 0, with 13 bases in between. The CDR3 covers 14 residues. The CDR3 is CASSTLTNTGELFF. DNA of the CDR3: TGTGCCTCGTCGACACTAACGAACACCGGGGAGCTGTTTTTT. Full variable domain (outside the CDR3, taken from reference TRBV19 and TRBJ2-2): DGGITQSPKYLFRKEGQNVTLSCEQNLNHDAMYWYRQDPGQGLRLIYYSQIVNDFQKGDIAEGYSVSREKKESFPLTVTSAQKNPTAFYLCASSTLTNTGELFFGEGSRLTVL.

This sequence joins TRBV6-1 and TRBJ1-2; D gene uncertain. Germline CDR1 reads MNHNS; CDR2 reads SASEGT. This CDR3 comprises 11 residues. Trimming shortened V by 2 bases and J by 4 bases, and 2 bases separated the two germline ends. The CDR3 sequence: CASSETYGYTF. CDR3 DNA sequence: TGTGCCAGCAGTGAAACCTATGGCTACACCTTC.